This T cell receptor beta chain was retrieved from a study of control samples from healthy donors and cancer patients. The CDR3 is 15 residues long. Trimming cost V 2 bases and J 0 bases, with 8 bases left between them. Germline V gene lookup returns CDR1 SGHTA and CDR2 FQGNSA. Assay: immunoSEQ multiplex PCR; the TCRdb copy retains only in-frame clones and omits some. The sample has tens of thousands of clones; roughly 85% are singletons. Sequenced input: PBMCs. The V gene is TRBV7-2, the J gene TRBJ1-5; D is ambiguous. This TCR derives from a man in his sixties with head and neck cancer. The CDR3: CASSLTVDSNQPQHF. In DNA form, the CDR3 reads TGTGCCAGCAGCTTAACGGTAGATAGCAATCAGCCCCAGCATTTT.